This entry lists 3 T cell receptor delta chains sequenced from one sample in a study of gamma-delta T cells after stem cell transplantation. TCRdb used CATT to re-call clones from the RT-PCR reads. The data contain approximately 1,000 delta-chain clones, 13% of them singletons. The sample comprised gamma-delta T cells. All receptors come from a human donor. It is not recorded whose cells these are; they may come from a transplant donor.

This clone has more than one count but fewer than ten. This DNA's translation differs at residue 20 from TCRdb's protein, which comes from a much larger clone; a read error is likely, and the protein shown is translated from the DNA. The chain recombines TRDV1 with TRDJ1, with 13 bases aligning to TRDD3. The length of the CDR3 is 24 residues. The V gene's germline CDR1 is TSWWSYY and CDR2 QGS. The CDR3 loop is CALGVSVPTLTYWGIRGHTGKLIF. DNA for the CDR3: TGTGCTCTTGGGGTCTCAGTTCCTACTCTGACCTACTGGGGGATACGAGGGCACACCGGTAAACTCATCTTT.

The J gene is TRDJ3, the V gene TRDV2; D possibly corresponds to TRDD3 (6 bases). The V gene lost 0 bases and the J gene lost 1 base, with 33 bases spanning the gap. Germline CDR1 GEAIGNYY, CDR2 EKD. The CDR3 covers 25 residues. CDR3 sequence reads: CACDTVGYNPSGGKASSWDTRQMFF. Here the CDR3 DNA reads TGTGCCTGTGACACCGTTGGGTATAATCCGTCCGGGGGAAAGGCAAGTTCCTGGGACACCCGACAGATGTTTTTC.

In this sample, this clone turned up a few times. The chain recombines TRDV2 with TRDJ3, with 9 bases lining up with TRDD3. V lost 3 bases and J lost 0; bases outside the gene matches: 17. The CDR3 totals 22 residues. Per germline, CDR1 GEAIGNYY and CDR2 EKD. CDR3 nucleotide sequence: TGTGCCTGTGACTCACTCGGAGCGACTGGGGGAACCCACTCCTGGGACACCCGACAGATGTTTTTC. The encoded protein is CACDSLGATGGTHSWDTRQMFF.